The 6 T cell receptor beta chains listed next were all sequenced from one sample in a study of prognosis after radiotherapy for stage I lung cancer. Amplification of the TCR beta CDR3 (from genomic DNA) was done by two-round multiplex PCR. Every TRBV and TRBJ gene had its own specific primer in first-round PCR. MiXCR, applied by TCRdb to the multiplex PCR reads, yields one record per CDR3 protein. Counted here are under 50,000 distinct CDR3 sequences, approximately 24% occurring once; the ten biggest clones make up around 25%. Specimen: PBMCs, collected before or after stereotactic body radiation therapy (not recorded which). The receptors were gathered from a donor at least 50 years old with non-small cell lung cancer.

This clonotype was detected many times. The rearrangement joins TRBV3-1 to TRBJ2-5; weak D call: TRBD1 (6 bases). This CDR3 spans 15 amino acids. CDR1 LGHDT and CDR2 YNNKEL come from the germline V gene (reference sequence). The V end was cut by 1 base, the J end by 7 bases, with 16 bases between. The CDR3 DNA reads as TGTGCCAGCAGCCAAGCGAAGCACAGGGTAGGGACCCAGTACTTC. Residues: CASSQAKHRVGTQYF.

This clonotype has at least ten counts. The CDR3 DNA reads as TGTGCCAGCAGCTTACCCCCCGGGACTTCTGGAAACACCATATATTTT. Residues: CASSLPPGTSGNTIYF. V gene TRBV7-9 combines with J gene TRBJ1-3, with a weak D call TRBD1 (5 bases). The CDR3 runs 16 residues. V was trimmed by 2 bases and J by 1 base, leaving 12 bases between them. Germline CDR1 is SEHNR and CDR2 is FQNEAQ (reference sequence).

The V call is TRBV5-6, the J call TRBJ2-5, with 7 bases that match TRBD1. Germline loops: CDR1 SGHDT, CDR2 YYEEEE. V lost 2 bases and J lost 5; bases outside the gene matches: 15. The CDR3 spans 17 residues. CDR3 amino acids: CASSLVGTVGAWETQYF. The DNA of the CDR3 is TGTGCCAGCAGCTTAGTGGGGACAGTGGGCGCGTGGGAGACCCAGTACTTC.

This sequence joins TRBV12-3 or TRBV12-4 and TRBJ1-1, with unresolved D. CDR3 size: 13 residues. The V end lost 1 base, the J end lost 5 bases, and 8 bases lay between the germline ends. CDR3: CASSLVEGTEAFF. The CDR3, as DNA: TGTGCCAGCAGTTTAGTTGAGGGTACTGAAGCTTTCTTT.

The gene calls are TRBV6-2 or TRBV6-3 and TRBJ2-3; no clear D. The CDR3 loop spans 12 amino acids. V was cut by 7 bases and J by 7 bases, with 12 bases left in between. In germline, CDR1 is MNHEY, CDR2 SVGEGT. Here the CDR3 DNA reads TGTGCCAGCACCACGGGCGGAAATACGCAGTATTTT. Protein sequence: CASTTGGNTQYF.

This clonotype occurred many times. The chain has TRBV19 and TRBJ2-2, with 12 bases that match TRBD1. The CDR3 runs 17 residues. The ends lost 7 bases at V and 4 bases at J; junction bases unmatched: 10. CDR1 and CDR2 from the germline V gene are LNHDA and SQIVND (reference sequence). CDR3 sequence: CASIRQGQGAGTGELFF. The CDR3, as DNA: TGTGCCAGTATCCGCCAGGGACAGGGGGCGGGCACCGGGGAGCTGTTTTTT.